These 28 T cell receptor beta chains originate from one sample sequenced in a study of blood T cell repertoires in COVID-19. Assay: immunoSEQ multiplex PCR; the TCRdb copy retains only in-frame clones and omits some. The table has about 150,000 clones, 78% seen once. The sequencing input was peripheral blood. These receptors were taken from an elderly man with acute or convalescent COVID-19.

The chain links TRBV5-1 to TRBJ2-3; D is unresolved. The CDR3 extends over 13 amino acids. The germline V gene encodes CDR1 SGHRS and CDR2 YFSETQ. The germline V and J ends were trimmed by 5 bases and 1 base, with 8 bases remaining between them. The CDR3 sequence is CASRVEGTDTQYF. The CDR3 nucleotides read TGCGCCAGCAGGGTCGAGGGCACAGATACGCAGTATTTT.

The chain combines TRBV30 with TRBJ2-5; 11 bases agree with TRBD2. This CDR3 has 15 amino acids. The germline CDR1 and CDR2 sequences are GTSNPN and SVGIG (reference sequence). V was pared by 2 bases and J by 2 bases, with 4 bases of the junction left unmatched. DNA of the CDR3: TGTGCCTGGAGTCTAGCGGGGGGCAATCAAGAGACCCAGTACTTC. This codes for CAWSLAGGNQETQYF.

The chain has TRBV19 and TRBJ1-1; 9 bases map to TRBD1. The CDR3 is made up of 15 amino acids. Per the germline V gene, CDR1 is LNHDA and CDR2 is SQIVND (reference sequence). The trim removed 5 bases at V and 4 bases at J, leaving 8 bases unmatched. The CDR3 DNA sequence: TGTGCCAGTAGTCACAGACAGGGGGGGAGCACTGAAGCTTTCTTT. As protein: CASSHRQGGSTEAFF.

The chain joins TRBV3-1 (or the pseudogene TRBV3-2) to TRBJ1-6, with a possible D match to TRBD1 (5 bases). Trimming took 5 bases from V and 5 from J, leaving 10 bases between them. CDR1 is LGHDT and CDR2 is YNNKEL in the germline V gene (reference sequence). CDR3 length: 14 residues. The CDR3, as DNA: TGTGCCAGCAGCGCTGGGGCTGATAATTCACCCCTCCACTTT. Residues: CASSAGADNSPLHF.

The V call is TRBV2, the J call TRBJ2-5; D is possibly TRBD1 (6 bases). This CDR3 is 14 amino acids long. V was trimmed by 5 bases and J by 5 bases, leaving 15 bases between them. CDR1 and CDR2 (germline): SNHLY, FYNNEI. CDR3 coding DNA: TGTGCCAGCAGTCGGACAGATTTCGGGGAGACCCAGTACTTC. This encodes CASSRTDFGETQYF.

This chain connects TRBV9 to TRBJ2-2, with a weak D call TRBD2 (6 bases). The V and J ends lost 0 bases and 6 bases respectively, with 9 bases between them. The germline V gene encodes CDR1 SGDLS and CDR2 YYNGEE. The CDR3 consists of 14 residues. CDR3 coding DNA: TGTGCCAGCAGCGTAGTAGGAGGGGCCGGGGAGCTGTTTTTT. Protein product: CASSVVGGAGELFF.

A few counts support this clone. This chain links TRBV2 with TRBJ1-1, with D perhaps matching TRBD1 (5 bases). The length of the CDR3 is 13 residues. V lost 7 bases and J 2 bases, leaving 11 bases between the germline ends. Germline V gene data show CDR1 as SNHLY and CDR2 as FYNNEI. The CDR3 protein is CASKSTVNTEAFF. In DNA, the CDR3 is TGTGCCAGCAAATCGACAGTAAACACTGAAGCTTTCTTT. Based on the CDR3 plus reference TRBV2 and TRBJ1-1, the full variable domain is EPEVTQTPSHQVTQMGQEVILRCVPISNHLYFYWYRQILGQKVEFLVSFYNNEISEKSEIFDDQFSVERPDGSNFTLKIRSTKLEDSAMYFCASKSTVNTEAFFGQGTRLTVV.

The CDR3 DNA follows: TGCGCCAGCAGCCCCGGGACAGCGGTCCCTCAGCCCCAGCATTTT. Translated, it gives CASSPGTAVPQPQHF. V and J are TRBV5-1 and TRBJ1-5, with 7 bases identical to TRBD1. This CDR3 is 15 amino acids long. Germline CDR1 is SGHRS and CDR2 is YFSETQ. Losses at the gene ends were 4 bases for V and 6 bases for J; bases not matched to a gene: 10.

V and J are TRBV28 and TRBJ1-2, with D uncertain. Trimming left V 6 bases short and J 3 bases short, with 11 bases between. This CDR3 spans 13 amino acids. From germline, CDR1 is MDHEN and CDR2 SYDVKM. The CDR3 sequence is CASRDPADYGYTF. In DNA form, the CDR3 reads TGTGCCAGCAGAGACCCTGCGGACTATGGCTACACCTTC.

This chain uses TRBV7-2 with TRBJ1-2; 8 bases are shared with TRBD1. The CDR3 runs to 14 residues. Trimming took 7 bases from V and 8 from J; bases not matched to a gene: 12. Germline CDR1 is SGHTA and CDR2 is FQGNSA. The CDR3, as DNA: TGTGCCAGCAACCAACAGGGGGGACTTATGGGCTACACCTTC. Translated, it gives CASNQQGGLMGYTF.

CDR3 in amino acids: CASGTSTDTQYF. The CDR3 nucleotides are TGTGCCAGCGGGACTAGCACAGATACGCAGTATTTT. This chain uses TRBV27 with TRBJ2-3, with D maybe TRBD2 (6 bases). V lost 8 bases to trimming and J lost 0 bases, with 6 bases between them. CDR1 MNHEY and CDR2 SMNVEV come from the germline V gene (reference sequence). The CDR3 is made up of 12 amino acids.

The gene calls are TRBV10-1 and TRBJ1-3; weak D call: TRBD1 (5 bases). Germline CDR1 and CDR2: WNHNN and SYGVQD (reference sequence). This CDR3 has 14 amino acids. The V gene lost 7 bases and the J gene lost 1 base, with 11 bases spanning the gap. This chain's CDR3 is CASNQGGSGNTIYF. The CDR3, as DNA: TGCGCCAGCAATCAGGGTGGATCTGGAAACACCATATATTTT.

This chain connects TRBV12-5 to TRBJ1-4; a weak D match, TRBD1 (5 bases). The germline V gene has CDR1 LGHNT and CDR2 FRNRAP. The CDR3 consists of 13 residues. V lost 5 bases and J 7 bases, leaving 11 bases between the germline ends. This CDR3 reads CASGLRDREKLFF. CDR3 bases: TGTGCTAGTGGTCTGCGGGACCGTGAAAAACTGTTTTTT.

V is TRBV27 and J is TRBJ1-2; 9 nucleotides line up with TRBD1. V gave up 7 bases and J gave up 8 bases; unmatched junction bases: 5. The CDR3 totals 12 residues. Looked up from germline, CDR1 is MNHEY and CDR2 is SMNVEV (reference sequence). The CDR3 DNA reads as TGTGCCAGCACGGCACAGGGGGCGGGCTACACCTTC. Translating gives CASTAQGAGYTF.

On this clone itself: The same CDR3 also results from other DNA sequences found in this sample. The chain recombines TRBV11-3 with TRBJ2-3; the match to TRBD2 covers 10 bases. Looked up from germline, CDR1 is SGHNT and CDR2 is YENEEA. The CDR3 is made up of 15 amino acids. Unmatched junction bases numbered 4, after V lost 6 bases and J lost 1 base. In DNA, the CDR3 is TGTGCCAGCAGTACCGGGACTAGCGGCACAGATACGCAGTATTTT. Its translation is CASSTGTSGTDTQYF.

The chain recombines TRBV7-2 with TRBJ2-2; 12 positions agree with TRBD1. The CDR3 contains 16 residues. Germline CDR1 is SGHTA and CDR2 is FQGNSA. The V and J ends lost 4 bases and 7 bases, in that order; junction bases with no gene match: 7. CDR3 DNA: TGTGCCAGCAGCTACGGGACAGGGGGCGTCAACGGGGAGCTGTTTTTT. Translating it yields CASSYGTGGVNGELFF. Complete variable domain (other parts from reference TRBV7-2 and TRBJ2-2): GAGVSQSPSNKVTEKGKDVELRCDPISGHTALYWYRQSLGQGLEFLIYFQGNSAPDKSGLPSDRFSAERTGGSVSTLTIQRTQQEDSAVYLCASSYGTGGVNGELFFGEGSRLTVL.

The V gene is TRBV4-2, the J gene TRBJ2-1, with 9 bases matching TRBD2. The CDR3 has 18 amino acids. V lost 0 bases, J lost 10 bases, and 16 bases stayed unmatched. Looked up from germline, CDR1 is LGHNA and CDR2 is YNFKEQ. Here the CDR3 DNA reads TGTGCCAGCAGCCAAGACCCAGCGGGGGGCACACCCTCCGGGGAGCAGTTCTTC. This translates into CASSQDPAGGTPSGEQFF.

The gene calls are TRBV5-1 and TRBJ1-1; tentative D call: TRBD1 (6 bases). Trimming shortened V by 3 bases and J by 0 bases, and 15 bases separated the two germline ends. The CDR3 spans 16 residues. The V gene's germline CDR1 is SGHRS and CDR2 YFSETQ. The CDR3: CASSSRGGGVNTEAFF. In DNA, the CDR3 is TGCGCCAGCAGCTCGCGAGGGGGAGGGGTGAACACTGAAGCTTTCTTT. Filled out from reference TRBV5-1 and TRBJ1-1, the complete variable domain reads KAGVTQTPRYLIKTRGQQVTLSCSPISGHRSVSWYQQTPGQGLQFLFEYFSETQRNKGNFPGRFSGRQFSNSRSEMNVSTLELGDSALYLCASSSRGGGVNTEAFFGQGTRLTVV.

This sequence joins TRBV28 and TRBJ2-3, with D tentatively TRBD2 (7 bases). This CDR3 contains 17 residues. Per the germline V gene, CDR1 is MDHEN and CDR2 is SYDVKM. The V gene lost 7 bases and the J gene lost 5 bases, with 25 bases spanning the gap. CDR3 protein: CASTIGGASGDIDTQYF. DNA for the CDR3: TGTGCCAGCACTATTGGGGGGGCTAGCGGTGATATAGATACGCAGTATTTT.

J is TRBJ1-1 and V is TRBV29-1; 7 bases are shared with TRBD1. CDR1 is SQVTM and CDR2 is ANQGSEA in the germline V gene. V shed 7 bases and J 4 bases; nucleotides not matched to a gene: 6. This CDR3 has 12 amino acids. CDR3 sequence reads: CSGRGTATEAFF. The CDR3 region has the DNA TGCAGCGGCCGGGGGACAGCCACTGAAGCTTTCTTT.

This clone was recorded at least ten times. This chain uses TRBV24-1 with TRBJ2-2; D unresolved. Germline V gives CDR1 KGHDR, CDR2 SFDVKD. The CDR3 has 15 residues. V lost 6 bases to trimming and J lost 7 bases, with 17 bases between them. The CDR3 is CATSNSDFLDGELFF. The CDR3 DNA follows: TGTGCCACCAGTAATTCAGACTTCCTGGACGGGGAGCTGTTTTTT.

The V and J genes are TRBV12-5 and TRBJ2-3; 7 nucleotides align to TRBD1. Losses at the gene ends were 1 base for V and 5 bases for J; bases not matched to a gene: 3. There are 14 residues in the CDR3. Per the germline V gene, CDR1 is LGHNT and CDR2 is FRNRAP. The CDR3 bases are TGTGCTAGTGGTTTGGGACAGGGCCGAGATACGCAGTATTTT. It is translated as CASGLGQGRDTQYF. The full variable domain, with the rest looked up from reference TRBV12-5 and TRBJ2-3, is DARVTQTPRHKVTEMGQEVTMRCQPILGHNTVFWYRQTMMQGLELLAYFRNRAPLDDSGMPKDRFSAEMPDATLATLKIQPSEPRDSAVYFCASGLGQGRDTQYFGPGTRLTVL.

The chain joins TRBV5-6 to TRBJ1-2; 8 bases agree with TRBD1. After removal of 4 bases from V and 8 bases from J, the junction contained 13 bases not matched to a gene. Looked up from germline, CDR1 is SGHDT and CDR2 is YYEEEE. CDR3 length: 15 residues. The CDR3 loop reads CASSPGWQGAGGYTF. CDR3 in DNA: TGTGCCAGCAGCCCTGGGTGGCAGGGGGCAGGGGGCTACACCTTC.

Written as DNA, the CDR3 is TGTGCCAGCTCACCGGGGACAGGGGCTGGCTCTGGAAACACCATATATTTT. Amino acids: CASSPGTGAGSGNTIYF. The chain recombines TRBV18 with TRBJ1-3, with 10 bases identical to TRBD1. Trimming removed 3 bases from V and 0 bases from J; junction bases left unmatched: 5. Germline CDR1 is KGHSH and CDR2 is LQKENI. The CDR3 contains 17 residues.

CDR3 bases: TGTGCCAGCAGTAGTCTTGAGGGGGACCTCACCGGGGAGCTGTTTTTT. Amino acid sequence: CASSSLEGDLTGELFF. V is TRBV5-4 and J is TRBJ2-2; weak D call: TRBD1 (6 bases). The CDR3 sequence is 16 residues long. The V gene lost 5 bases and the J gene lost 4 bases, with 18 bases spanning the gap. Per the germline V gene, CDR1 is SGHNT and CDR2 is YYREEE (reference sequence).

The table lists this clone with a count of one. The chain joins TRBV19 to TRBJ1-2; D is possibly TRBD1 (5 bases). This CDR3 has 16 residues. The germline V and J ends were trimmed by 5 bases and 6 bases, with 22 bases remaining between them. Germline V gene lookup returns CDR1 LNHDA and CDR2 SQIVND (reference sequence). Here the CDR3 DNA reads TGTGCCAGTAGTCACAGGACACTGACCGCCCTTGATGGCTACACCTTC. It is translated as CASSHRTLTALDGYTF.

CDR3 loop: CASSEKDRGLSYEQYF. The CDR3 bases are TGTGCCAGCAGCGAAAAGGACAGGGGCCTCTCCTACGAGCAGTACTTC. This sequence joins TRBV5-6 and TRBJ2-7; 9 bases align to TRBD1. CDR3 length: 16 amino acids. V gave up 4 bases and J gave up 0 bases; unmatched junction bases: 8. The germline gives CDR1 SGHDT, CDR2 YYEEEE.

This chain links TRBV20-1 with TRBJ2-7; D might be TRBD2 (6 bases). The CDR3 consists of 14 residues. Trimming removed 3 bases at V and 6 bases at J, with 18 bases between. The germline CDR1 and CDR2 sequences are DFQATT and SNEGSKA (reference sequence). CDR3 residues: CSASGAGPHFEQYV. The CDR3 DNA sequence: TGCAGTGCTAGTGGCGCGGGGCCCCACTTCGAGCAGTACGTC.